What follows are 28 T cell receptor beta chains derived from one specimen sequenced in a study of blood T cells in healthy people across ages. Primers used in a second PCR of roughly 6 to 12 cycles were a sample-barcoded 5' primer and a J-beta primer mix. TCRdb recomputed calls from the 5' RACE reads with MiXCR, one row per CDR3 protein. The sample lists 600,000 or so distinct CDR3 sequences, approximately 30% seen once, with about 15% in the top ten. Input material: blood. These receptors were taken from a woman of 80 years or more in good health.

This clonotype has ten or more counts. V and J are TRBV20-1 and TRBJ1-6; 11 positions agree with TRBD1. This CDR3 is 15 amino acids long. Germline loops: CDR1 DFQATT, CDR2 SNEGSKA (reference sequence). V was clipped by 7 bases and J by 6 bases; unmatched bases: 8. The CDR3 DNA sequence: TGCAGTGTTGGGACAGGGGGGAGTTCTAATTCACCCCTCCACTTT. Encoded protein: CSVGTGGSSNSPLHF.

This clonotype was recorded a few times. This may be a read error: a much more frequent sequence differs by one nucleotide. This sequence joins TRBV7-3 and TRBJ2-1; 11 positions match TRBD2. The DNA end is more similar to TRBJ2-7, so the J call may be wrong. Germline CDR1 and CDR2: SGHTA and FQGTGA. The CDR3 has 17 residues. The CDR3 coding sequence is TGTGCCAGCAGCACGGCTAGCGGGGGGAGCTCCTACAATGAGCAGTACTTC. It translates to CASSTASGGSSYNEQYF.

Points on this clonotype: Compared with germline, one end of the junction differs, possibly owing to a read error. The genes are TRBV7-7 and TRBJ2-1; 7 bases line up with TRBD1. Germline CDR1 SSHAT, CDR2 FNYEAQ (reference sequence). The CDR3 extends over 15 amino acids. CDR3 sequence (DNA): TGTGCTAGCAGCTTAGGGGACAGCAGGTACGATGAGCGGTTCTTC. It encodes CASSLGDSRYDERFF.

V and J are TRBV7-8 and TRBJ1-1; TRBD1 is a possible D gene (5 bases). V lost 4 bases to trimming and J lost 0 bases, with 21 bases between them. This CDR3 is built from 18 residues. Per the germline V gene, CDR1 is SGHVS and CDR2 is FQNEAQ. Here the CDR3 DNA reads TGTGCCAGCAGCTCTTCATTTAGTCAGGGAGCTTTGAACACTGAAGCTTTCTTT. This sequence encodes CASSSSFSQGALNTEAFF.

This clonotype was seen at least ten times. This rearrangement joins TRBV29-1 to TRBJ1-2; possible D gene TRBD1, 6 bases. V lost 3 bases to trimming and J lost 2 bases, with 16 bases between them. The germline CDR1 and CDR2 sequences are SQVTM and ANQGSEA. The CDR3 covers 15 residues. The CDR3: CSVDAGARTNYGYTF. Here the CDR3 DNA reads TGCAGCGTTGACGCGGGGGCGCGTACGAACTATGGCTACACCTTC.

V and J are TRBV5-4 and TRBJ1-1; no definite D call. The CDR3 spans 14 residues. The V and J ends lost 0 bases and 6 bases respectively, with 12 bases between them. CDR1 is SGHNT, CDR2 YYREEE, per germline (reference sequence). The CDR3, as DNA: TGTGCCAGCAGCTTGGGCCCCATGGTTCCTGAAGCTTTCTTT. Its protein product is CASSLGPMVPEAFF.

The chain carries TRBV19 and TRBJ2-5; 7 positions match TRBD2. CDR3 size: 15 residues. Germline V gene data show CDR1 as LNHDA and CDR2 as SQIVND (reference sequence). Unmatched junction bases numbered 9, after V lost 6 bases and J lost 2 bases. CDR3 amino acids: CASSGGTTIQETQYF. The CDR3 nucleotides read TGTGCCAGTAGCGGGGGGACGACAATACAAGAGACCCAGTACTTC.

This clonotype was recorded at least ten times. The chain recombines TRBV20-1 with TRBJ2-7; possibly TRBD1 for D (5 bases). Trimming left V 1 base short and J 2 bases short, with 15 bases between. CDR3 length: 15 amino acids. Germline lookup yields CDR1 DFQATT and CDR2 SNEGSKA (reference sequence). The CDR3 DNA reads TGCAGTGCTAGAGCAGGGCAGAGTAATCCCTACGAGCAGTACTTC. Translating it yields CSARAGQSNPYEQYF.

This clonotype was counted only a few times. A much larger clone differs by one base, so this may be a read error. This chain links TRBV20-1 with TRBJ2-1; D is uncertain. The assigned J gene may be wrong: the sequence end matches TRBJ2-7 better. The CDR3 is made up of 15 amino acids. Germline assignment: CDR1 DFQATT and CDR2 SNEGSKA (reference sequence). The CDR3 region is CSAQNIRSSYNEQYF. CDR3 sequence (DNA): TGCAGTGCCCAAAACATAAGGAGCTCCTACAATGAGCAGTACTTC.

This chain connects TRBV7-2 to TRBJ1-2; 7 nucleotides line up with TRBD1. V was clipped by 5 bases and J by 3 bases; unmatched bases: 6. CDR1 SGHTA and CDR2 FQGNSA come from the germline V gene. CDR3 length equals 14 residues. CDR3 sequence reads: CASSPDDRDYGYTF. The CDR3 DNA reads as TGTGCCAGCAGCCCAGATGACAGGGACTATGGCTACACCTTC.

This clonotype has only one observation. CDR3 protein: CASRAAPDTQYF. The CDR3 coding sequence is TGTGCCAGCAGAGCCGCCCCAGATACGCAGTATTTT. V gene TRBV12-3 or TRBV12-4 combines with J gene TRBJ2-3; D is unresolved. This CDR3 has 12 amino acids. V was trimmed by 6 bases and J by 4 bases, leaving 8 bases between them.

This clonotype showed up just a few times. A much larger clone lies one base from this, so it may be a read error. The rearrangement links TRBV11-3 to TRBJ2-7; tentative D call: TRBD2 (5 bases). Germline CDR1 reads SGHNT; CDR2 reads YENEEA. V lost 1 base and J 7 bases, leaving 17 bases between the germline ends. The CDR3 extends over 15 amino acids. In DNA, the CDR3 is TGTGCCAGCAGCTTAGGCGGCGGGTTCCTAAATGAGCAGTACTTC. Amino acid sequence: CASSLGGGFLNEQYF.

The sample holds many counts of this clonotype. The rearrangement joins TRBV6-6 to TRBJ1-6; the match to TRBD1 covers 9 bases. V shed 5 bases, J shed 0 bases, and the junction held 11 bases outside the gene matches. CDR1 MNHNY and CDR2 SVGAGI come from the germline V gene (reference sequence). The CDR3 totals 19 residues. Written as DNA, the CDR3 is TGTGCCAGCAGTCTTAACCGCGGGACAGGGAGCTCCTATAATTCACCCCTCCACTTT. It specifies CASSLNRGTGSSYNSPLHF.

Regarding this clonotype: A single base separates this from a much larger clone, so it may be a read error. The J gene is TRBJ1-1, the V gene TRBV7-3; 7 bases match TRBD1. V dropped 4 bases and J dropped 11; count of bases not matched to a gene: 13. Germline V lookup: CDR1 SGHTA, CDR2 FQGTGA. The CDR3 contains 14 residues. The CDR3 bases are TGTGCCAGCAGCTCGGCAGGGGGAGTCGGTCGCGCTTTCTTT. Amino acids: CASSSAGGVGRAFF.

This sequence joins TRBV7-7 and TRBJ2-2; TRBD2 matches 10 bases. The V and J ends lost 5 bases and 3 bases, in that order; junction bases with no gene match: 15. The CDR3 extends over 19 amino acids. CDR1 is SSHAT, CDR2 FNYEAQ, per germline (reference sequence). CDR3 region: CASSRRVAGGIGYTGELFF. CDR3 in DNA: TGTGCCAGCAGCCGTCGGGTAGCGGGGGGAATCGGGTACACCGGGGAGCTGTTTTTT.

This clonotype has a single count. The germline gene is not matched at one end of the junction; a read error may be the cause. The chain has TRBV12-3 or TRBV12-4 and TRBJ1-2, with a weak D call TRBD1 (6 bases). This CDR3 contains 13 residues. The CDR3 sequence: CASSLGGTRGYIF. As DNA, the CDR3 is TGTGCCAGCAGTTTAGGAGGGACACGTGGTTACATCTTC.

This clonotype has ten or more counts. CDR3 nucleotide sequence: TGTGCCAGCACTAAAGGAGGACTAGCGGGGGGCTCAACCTACAATGAGCAGTTCTTC. Residues: CASTKGGLAGGSTYNEQFF. The V gene is TRBV6-2 or TRBV6-3, the J gene TRBJ2-1; 14 bases agree with TRBD2. The length of the CDR3 is 19 residues. Trimming removed 7 bases from V and 2 bases from J; junction bases left unmatched: 13. Germline CDR1 and CDR2: MNHEY and SVGEGT.

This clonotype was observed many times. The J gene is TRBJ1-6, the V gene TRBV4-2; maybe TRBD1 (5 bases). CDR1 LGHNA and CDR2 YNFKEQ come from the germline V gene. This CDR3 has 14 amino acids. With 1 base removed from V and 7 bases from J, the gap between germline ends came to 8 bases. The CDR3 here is CASSQAYRNSPLHF. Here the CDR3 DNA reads TGTGCCAGCAGCCAAGCCTACAGGAATTCACCCCTCCACTTT.

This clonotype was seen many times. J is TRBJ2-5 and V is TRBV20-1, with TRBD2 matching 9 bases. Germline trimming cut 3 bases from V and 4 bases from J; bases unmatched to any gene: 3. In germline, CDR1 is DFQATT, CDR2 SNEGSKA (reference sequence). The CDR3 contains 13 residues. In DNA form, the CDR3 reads TGCAGTGCTAGGCGGGGGGGCTCAGAGACCCAGTACTTC. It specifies CSARRGGSETQYF.

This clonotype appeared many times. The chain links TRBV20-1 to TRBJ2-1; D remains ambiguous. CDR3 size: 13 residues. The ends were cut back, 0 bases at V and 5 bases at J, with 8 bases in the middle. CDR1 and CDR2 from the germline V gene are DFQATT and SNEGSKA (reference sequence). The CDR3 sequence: CSARDVQNNEQFF. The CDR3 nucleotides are TGCAGTGCTAGAGATGTTCAGAACAATGAGCAGTTCTTC.

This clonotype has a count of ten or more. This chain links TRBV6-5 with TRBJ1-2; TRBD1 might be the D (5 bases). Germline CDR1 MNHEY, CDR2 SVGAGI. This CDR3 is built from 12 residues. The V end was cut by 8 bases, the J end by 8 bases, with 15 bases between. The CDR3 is CASRMGGKGYTF. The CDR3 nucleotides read TGTGCCAGCCGCATGGGGGGAAAGGGCTACACCTTC.

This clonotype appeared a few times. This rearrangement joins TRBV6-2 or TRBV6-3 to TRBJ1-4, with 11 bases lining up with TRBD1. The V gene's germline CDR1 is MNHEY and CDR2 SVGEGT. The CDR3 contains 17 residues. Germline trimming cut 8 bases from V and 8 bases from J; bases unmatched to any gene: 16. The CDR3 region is CASRKADRGPSGEKLFF. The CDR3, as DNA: TGTGCCAGCCGCAAAGCGGACAGGGGGCCCTCCGGCGAAAAACTGTTTTTT.

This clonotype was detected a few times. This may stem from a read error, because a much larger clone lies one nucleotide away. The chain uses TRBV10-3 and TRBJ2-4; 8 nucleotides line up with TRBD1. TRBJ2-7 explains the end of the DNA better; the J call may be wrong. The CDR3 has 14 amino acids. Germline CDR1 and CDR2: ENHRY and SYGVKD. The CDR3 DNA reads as TGTGCCATCAGCAGGGGGCGAGGGTCGCACGAGCAGTACTTC. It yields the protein CAISRGRGSHEQYF.

The CDR3 region has the DNA TGCAGTGCCCTGGGACTAGGAGGCACAGATACGCAGTATTTT. Its protein product is CSALGLGGTDTQYF. V gene TRBV20-1 combines with J gene TRBJ2-3; 8 bases align to TRBD2. J gave up 1 base and V 6 bases, and 6 bases lay outside the gene matches. The germline V gene encodes CDR1 DFQATT and CDR2 SNEGSKA (reference sequence). This CDR3 has 14 residues.

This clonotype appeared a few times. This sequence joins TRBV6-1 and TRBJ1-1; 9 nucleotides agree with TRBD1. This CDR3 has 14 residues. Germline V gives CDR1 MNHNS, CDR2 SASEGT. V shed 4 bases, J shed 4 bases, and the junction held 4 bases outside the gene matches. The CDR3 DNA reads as TGTGCCAGCAGTGGGGGGACAGGGCCCACTGAAGCTTTCTTT. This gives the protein CASSGGTGPTEAFF.

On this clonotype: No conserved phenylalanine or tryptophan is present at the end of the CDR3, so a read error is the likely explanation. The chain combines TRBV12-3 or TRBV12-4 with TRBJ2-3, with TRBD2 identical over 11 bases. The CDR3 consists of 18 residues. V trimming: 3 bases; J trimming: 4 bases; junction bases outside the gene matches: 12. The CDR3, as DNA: TGTGCCAGCAGTTTCATCTGGGGGACTAGCGGTAGCGCAGATACGCAGTATTCT. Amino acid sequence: CASSFIWGTSGSADTQYS.

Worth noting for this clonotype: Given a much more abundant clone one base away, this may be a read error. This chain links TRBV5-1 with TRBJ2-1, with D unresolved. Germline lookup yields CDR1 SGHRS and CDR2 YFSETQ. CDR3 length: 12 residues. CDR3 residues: CASSLMRYERFF. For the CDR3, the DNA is TGCGCCAGCAGCTTGATGCGTTATGAGCGGTTCTTC.

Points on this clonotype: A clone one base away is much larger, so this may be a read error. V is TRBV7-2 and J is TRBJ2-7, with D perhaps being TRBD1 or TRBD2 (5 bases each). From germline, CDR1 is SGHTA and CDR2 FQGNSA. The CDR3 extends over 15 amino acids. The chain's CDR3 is CASGFSGTEGDEQYF. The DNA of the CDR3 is TGTGCCAGCGGCTTCTCCGGGACCGAAGGGGACGAGCAGTACTTC.